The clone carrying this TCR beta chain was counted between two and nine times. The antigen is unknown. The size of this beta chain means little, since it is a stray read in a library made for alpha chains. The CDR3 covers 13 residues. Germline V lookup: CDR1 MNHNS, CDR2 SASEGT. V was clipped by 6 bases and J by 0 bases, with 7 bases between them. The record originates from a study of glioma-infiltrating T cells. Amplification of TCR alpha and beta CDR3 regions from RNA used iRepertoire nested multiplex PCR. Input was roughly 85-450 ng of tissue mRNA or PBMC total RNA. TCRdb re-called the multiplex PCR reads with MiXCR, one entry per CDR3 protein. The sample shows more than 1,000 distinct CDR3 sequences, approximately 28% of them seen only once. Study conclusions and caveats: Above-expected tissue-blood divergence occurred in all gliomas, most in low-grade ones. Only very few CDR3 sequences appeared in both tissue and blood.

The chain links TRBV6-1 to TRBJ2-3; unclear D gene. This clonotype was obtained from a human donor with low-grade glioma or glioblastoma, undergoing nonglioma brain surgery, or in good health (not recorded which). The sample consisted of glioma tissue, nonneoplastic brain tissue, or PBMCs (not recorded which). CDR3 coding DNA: TGTGCCAGCAGATATGGGAGCACAGATACGCAGTATTTT. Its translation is CASRYGSTDTQYF.